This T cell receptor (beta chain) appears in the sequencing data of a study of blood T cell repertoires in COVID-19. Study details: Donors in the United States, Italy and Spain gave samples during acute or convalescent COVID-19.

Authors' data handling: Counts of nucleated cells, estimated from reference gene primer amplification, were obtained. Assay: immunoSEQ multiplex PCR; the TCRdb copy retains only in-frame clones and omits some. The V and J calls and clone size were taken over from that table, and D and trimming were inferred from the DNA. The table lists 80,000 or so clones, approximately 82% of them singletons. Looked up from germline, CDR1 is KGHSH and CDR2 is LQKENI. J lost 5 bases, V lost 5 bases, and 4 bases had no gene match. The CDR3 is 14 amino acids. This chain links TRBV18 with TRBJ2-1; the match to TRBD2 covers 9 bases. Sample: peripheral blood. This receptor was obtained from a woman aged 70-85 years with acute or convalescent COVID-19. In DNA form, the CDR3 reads TGTGCCAGCTCAGAGCAGCGGGGGGACAATGAGCAGTTCTTC. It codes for CASSEQRGDNEQFF.